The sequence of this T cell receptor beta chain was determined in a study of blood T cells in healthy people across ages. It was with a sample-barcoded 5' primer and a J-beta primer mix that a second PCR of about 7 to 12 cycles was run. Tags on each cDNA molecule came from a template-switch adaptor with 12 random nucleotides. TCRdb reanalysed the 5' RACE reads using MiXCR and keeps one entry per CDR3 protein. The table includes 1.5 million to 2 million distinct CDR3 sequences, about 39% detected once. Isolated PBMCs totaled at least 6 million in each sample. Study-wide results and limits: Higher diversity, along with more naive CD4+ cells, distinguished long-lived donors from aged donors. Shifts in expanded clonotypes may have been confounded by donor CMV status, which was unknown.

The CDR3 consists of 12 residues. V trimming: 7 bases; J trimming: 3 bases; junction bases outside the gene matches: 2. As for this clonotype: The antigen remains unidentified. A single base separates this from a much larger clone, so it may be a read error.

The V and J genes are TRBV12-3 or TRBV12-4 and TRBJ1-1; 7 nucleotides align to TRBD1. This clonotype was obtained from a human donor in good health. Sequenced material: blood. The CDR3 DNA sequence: TGTGCCAGCACCGACAGGGACACTGAAGCTTTCTTT. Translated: CASTDRDTEAFF.